A selection of T cell receptor beta chains follows, all from one sample in a study of lymphopenia after photon versus proton radiotherapy. TCRdb's copy holds only in-frame clones and misses some; the assay was immunoSEQ multiplex PCR. The sample has approximately 66,000 clones, approximately 86% seen once. The sample in question was peripheral blood, obtained from a patient treated with photon-based radiotherapy. The origin of the receptors is a man aged 35-49 years with gastric cancer. The CDR3 runs from the conserved cysteine through the conserved F or W. Clone size appears in some rows only: once, few, many, or a class for an expanded clone.

CATQDERGTSYEQYF TRBV15 once TRBJ2-7
CASSLQQNTEAFF TRBV19 . TRBJ1-1
CASSNKEAYEQYF TRBV27 once TRBJ2-7
CASSSPTGQSLVFGANYGYTF TRBV5-1 . TRBJ1-2
CASRPDGISGNEQFF TRBV5-1 . TRBJ2-1
CASSLAPQGSSYNEQFF TRBV5-4 . TRBJ2-1
CASSPAAGEAFF TRBV18 . TRBJ1-1
CASGSGGAYYEQYF TRBV12-5 . TRBJ2-7
CATSRPGQGVYEQYF TRBV15 . TRBJ2-7
CASSPGQGGVLAQHF TRBV7-2 . TRBJ1-5
CAISESLGGTAAYGYTF TRBV10-3 . TRBJ1-2
CASSRGLGNEQFF TRBV6-4 . TRBJ2-1
CASSPQGRTDTQYF TRBV9 . TRBJ2-3
CASSEGRTGTLSYNEQFF TRBV5-6 . TRBJ2-1
CASSQSGGTADTQYF TRBV7-3 . TRBJ2-3
CASSLAYSSSTDTQYF TRBV7-2 . TRBJ2-3
CASSPSSSYEQYF TRBV5-1 . TRBJ2-7
CAISEGGTYNEQFF TRBV10-3 . TRBJ2-1
CASSRGSTGSSYEQYF TRBV18 . TRBJ2-7
CASSYSRGDEAFF TRBV6-5 . TRBJ1-1